The sequence of this T cell receptor beta chain was determined in a study of graft-versus-host responses after intestinal transplantation. The overall study: Each of the recipients got a multivisceral, liver-intestinal, or isolated intestinal transplant. The study gave all recipients anti-thymocyte globulin induction, then tacrolimus and steroids for about three years. Whole-study results and caveats: Researchers found GvH clones in recipient marrow, and some showed up first in ileum or blood.

The repertoire was sequenced with immunoSEQ multiplex PCR; TCRdb's copy has only in-frame clones and lacks some. The table lists roughly 40,000 clones, under 95% of them singletons. CDR3 size: 16 residues. Trimming shortened V by 4 bases and J by 0 bases, and 15 bases separated the two germline ends. From germline, CDR1 is SGHAT and CDR2 FQNNGV. Comment on this clone: The antigen remains unidentified.

The chain uses TRBV11-2 and TRBJ1-1, with a tentative D call TRBD1 (5 bases). This receptor was taken from a human patient who received an intestinal transplant, so some T cells may come from the graft donor. Specimen: PBMCs, collected 300 to 320 days after intestinal transplant. Here the CDR3 DNA reads TGTGCCAGCAGCTCGGGACTGAAGGACATGAACACTGAAGCTTTCTTT. Protein sequence: CASSSGLKDMNTEAFF.